This T cell receptor beta chain stems from a study of post-analysis software for immune sequencing data. Study as a whole: Patients with relapsing-remitting, secondary progressive and progressive-relapsing multiple sclerosis courses were all represented. Findings of the study overall: There were roughly five TRBV segments more frequent in patients than controls, and TRBV5-6, TRBV5-1 and TRBV20-1 were among them. Comparison with controls showed significantly lower normalized Chao1 diversity in multiple sclerosis patients. Samples sharing a preparation batch grouped tightly together when assessed by F measure.

This clonotype has only a few counts. The target antigen is unknown. Unique molecular identifiers tagged the TCR beta cDNA libraries. About 500,000 cDNA molecules were obtained per 1 to 10 million input T cells. One entry per CDR3 protein results from TCRdb running MiXCR on the PCR reads. Altogether approximately 440,000 distinct CDR3 sequences are present, around 40% being singletons, with the ten largest covering around 10%. The V segment lost 0 bases and the J segment 9 bases; nucleotides outside the gene matches: 9. The CDR3 consists of 15 residues. Per germline, CDR1 SGDLS and CDR2 YYNGEE. Sequenced material: blood. The chain carries TRBV9 and TRBJ2-1; 7 nucleotides align to TRBD1. This TCR came from a girl under 18 with multiple sclerosis. The chain's CDR3 is CASSVGDRVFSEQFF. Written as DNA, the CDR3 is TGTGCCAGCAGCGTAGGAGACAGGGTTTTTAGTGAGCAGTTCTTC.